The 4 T cell receptor beta chains in this list originate from one sample, sequenced in a study of blood T cell repertoires in COVID-19. Profiling relied on immunoSEQ multiplex PCR, and the TCRdb table lists in-frame clones only, not all of them. This repertoire shows about 130,000 clones, just under 85% found once; its top ten account for roughly 17%. The sample consisted of peripheral blood. These receptor sequences come from a woman aged 50 to 60 with acute or convalescent COVID-19.

J is TRBJ2-4 and V is TRBV5-6; 7 positions match TRBD1. CDR3 length: 13 residues. Germline-derived CDR1 and CDR2 are SGHDT and YYEEEE. The junction had 5 bases not matched to a gene; V was cut back by 4 bases and J by 7 bases. Written as DNA, the CDR3 is TGTGCCAGCAGCCCACAGGGGAACAACATTCAGTACTTC. Amino acid sequence: CASSPQGNNIQYF. Full variable domain (missing parts from reference TRBV5-6 and TRBJ2-4): DAGVTQSPTHLIKTRGQQVTLRCSPKSGHDTVSWYQQALGQGPQFIFQYYEEEERQRGNFPDRFSGHQFPNYSSELNVNALLLGDSALYLCASSPQGNNIQYFGAGTRLSVL.

This chain links TRBV19 with TRBJ1-5; 8 positions agree with TRBD1. Per germline, CDR1 LNHDA and CDR2 SQIVND (reference sequence). There are 14 residues in the CDR3. V was pared by 7 bases and J by 4 bases, with 6 bases of the junction left unmatched. CDR3 sequence: CASTLNRGNQPQHF. DNA for the CDR3: TGTGCCAGTACCCTAAACAGGGGGAATCAGCCCCAGCATTTT.

This chain connects TRBV10-1 to TRBJ2-7; 7 bases are a match to TRBD1. Per the germline V gene, CDR1 is WNHNN and CDR2 is SYGVQD (reference sequence). The CDR3 is 15 amino acids. V trimming: 2 bases; J trimming: 3 bases; junction bases outside the gene matches: 7. This CDR3 reads CASSEAAGGFYEQYF. CDR3 nucleotides: TGCGCCAGCAGTGAGGCGGCAGGGGGATTCTACGAGCAGTACTTC.

In its sample, this clone was seen once. V and J are TRBV15 and TRBJ1-3, with D unresolved. From germline, CDR1 is LNHNV and CDR2 YYDKDF (reference sequence). Trimming removed 0 bases at V and 0 bases at J, with 9 bases between. CDR3 length: 16 residues. The DNA for the CDR3 is TGTGCCACCAGCAGAGATGTCAGTCACTCTGGAAACACCATATATTTT. This encodes CATSRDVSHSGNTIYF. Filled out from reference TRBV15 and TRBJ1-3, the complete variable domain reads DAMVIQNPRYQVTQFGKPVTLSCSQTLNHNVMYWYQQKSSQAPKLLFHYYDKDFNNEADTPDNFQSRRPNTSFCFLDIRSPGLGDTAMYLCATSRDVSHSGNTIYFGEGSWLTVV.